This T cell receptor beta chain was identified in a study of blood T cell repertoires in COVID-19. As for the study in general: The study drew acute and convalescent COVID-19 samples from the United States, Italy and Spain. Sources were T cells, B-cell-depleted T cells, or PBMCs; the material itself was cDNA or gDNA.

CDR3 length equals 13 residues. Per germline, CDR1 SGHRS and CDR2 YFSETQ. V dropped 6 bases and J dropped 5 bases, with 14 bases sitting between them. Per the original data handling: Amplification of reference gene primers provided the estimated nucleated cell counts. This table comes from immunoSEQ multiplex PCR, and its TCRdb copy is limited to in-frame clones, with some not included. V, J and clone size derive from that table, while D and trimming were established from the DNA sequence. This table holds about 68,000 clones, roughly 85% found once. This rearrangement joins TRBV5-1 to TRBJ1-2, with D possibly TRBD1 on 6 matching bases. The origin of this receptor is a man aged 45-65 years with acute or convalescent COVID-19. Material: peripheral blood. Written as DNA, the CDR3 is TGCGCCAGCAAAGATCCAGGGGCTTATGGCTACACCTTC. Protein: CASKDPGAYGYTF.